The 10 T cell receptor beta chains below were found in one sample sequenced in a study of naive and memory T cell subsets. Two oligonucleotides, mixed equimolar, formed the beta constant-region primer covering TRBC1 and TRBC2. TCRdb re-called the UMI-ligation and nested PCR reads with MiXCR, one entry per CDR3 protein. The sample lists around 40,000 distinct CDR3 sequences, less than 15% occurring once. Sequenced material: effector memory CD4+ T cells from blood. Sample subset: effector memory, CD45RA- CD27-. The receptor source for this set is a human donor in good health.

V and J are TRBV15 and TRBJ2-7; 14 nucleotides agree with TRBD2. J was trimmed by 6 bases and V by 2 bases; bases with no gene match: 6. The germline CDR1 and CDR2 sequences are LNHNV and YYDKDF (reference sequence). CDR3 length: 16 amino acids. CDR3 sequence (DNA): TGTGCCACCAGCAGATCTGCGGGACTAGCGGGAGTCGAGCAGTACTTC. Translated: CATSRSAGLAGVEQYF.

This clonotype was found a few times. This chain connects TRBV11-3 to TRBJ1-6, with a tentative D call TRBD1 (6 bases). The CDR3 length is 15 residues. V was pared by 3 bases and J by 14 bases, with 20 bases between. Germline CDR1 SGHNT, CDR2 YENEEA. CDR3 DNA: TGTGCCAGCAGCTTGGATAAGGACAGACCCCTGGCCCTCCACTTT. Translating gives CASSLDKDRPLALHF.

The chain joins TRBV5-1 to TRBJ2-5, with D tentatively TRBD1 or TRBD2 (6 bases each). V lost 4 bases, J lost 2 bases, and 15 bases lay in between. The CDR3 covers 15 residues. The germline V gene has CDR1 SGHRS and CDR2 YFSETQ. CDR3 sequence (DNA): TGCGCCAGCAGCCCCGGTAGGGGGGCGCAAGAGACCCAGTACTTC. As protein: CASSPGRGAQETQYF.

This clonotype was found a few times. V usage is TRBV6-2 or TRBV6-3 and J usage is TRBJ2-7; unclear D gene. Germline V gene lookup returns CDR1 MNHEY and CDR2 SVGEGT. Trimming removed 2 bases from V and 0 bases from J, with 20 bases in between. The CDR3 runs to 18 residues. This CDR3 is CASSYIIGREQTSYEQYF. CDR3 DNA: TGTGCCAGCAGTTACATCATCGGTAGGGAACAGACCTCCTACGAGCAGTACTTC.

This clonotype was detected a few times. The J gene is TRBJ1-5, the V gene TRBV2, with D uncertain. CDR3 length equals 15 residues. The germline CDR1 and CDR2 sequences are SNHLY and FYNNEI. V was shortened by 3 bases and J by 3 bases, with 12 bases between the two germline ends. The CDR3 DNA sequence: TGTGCCAGCAGTGATATGGGAGCTAACAATCAGCCCCAGCATTTT. Residues: CASSDMGANNQPQHF.

The chain uses TRBV27 and TRBJ2-7; D possibly corresponds to TRBD2 (5 bases). Between the trimmed V and J ends, which lost 4 bases and 4 bases, there was a span of 11 bases. The CDR3 totals 13 residues. CDR1 MNHEY and CDR2 SMNVEV come from the germline V gene (reference sequence). CDR3 loop: CASSSWTGYEQYF. CDR3 in DNA: TGTGCCAGCAGTTCCTGGACTGGATACGAGCAGTACTTC.

This clonotype has only a few counts. V and J are TRBV15 and TRBJ2-3; 13 nucleotides line up with TRBD2. CDR1 is LNHNV, CDR2 YYDKDF, per germline (reference sequence). There are 19 residues in the CDR3. After removal of 1 base from V and 1 base from J, the junction contained 8 bases not matched to a gene. The chain's CDR3 is CATSRGGLAGVLGTDTQYF. The CDR3 nucleotides read TGTGCCACCAGCAGAGGTGGACTAGCGGGAGTCCTGGGCACAGATACGCAGTATTTT.

V is TRBV6-2 or TRBV6-3 and J is TRBJ2-3, with unresolved D. The germline gives CDR1 MNHEY, CDR2 SVGEGT. The V end was cut by 6 bases, the J end by 2 bases, with 21 bases between. CDR3 length equals 17 residues. The CDR3 nucleotides are TGTGCCAGCAGCCGGACGGGCATGAGGCCTCCCACAGATACGCAGTATTTT. Its protein product is CASSRTGMRPPTDTQYF.

This clonotype was seen many times. This CDR3 reads CASSERLAGDFTDTQYF. CDR3 nucleotides: TGTGCCAGCAGCGAGAGATTAGCGGGAGATTTCACAGATACGCAGTATTTT. The chain couples TRBV2 to TRBJ2-3; 9 nucleotides line up with TRBD2. CDR1 and CDR2 (germline): SNHLY, FYNNEI. V lost 6 bases, J lost 2 bases, and 12 bases stayed unmatched. CDR3 length: 17 amino acids. Variable domain in full (rest from reference TRBV2 and TRBJ2-3): EPEVTQTPSHQVTQMGQEVILRCVPISNHLYFYWYRQILGQKVEFLVSFYNNEISEKSEIFDDQFSVERPDGSNFTLKIRSTKLEDSAMYFCASSERLAGDFTDTQYFGPGTRLTVL.

This clonotype was seen only a few times. V is TRBV18 and J is TRBJ2-1; 10 bases fit TRBD2. V lost 1 base to trimming and J lost 6 bases; unmatched junction nucleotides: 6. This CDR3 contains 16 residues. CDR1 is KGHSH and CDR2 is LQKENI in the germline V gene. The CDR3 DNA reads as TGTGCCAGCTCACCACGCCGGGGACTAGCGTCCAATGAGCAGTTCTTC. Translating gives CASSPRRGLASNEQFF.